Presented here are 16 T cell receptor beta chains from one specimen sequenced in a study of long-term antiretroviral therapy in people with HIV. Sequencing relied on immunoSEQ assay v3.0, run at survey level. Assay used: immunoSEQ multiplex PCR; TCRdb lists only in-frame clones, some missing. The table includes about 19,000 clones, 80% detected once. The sample consisted of unsorted PBMCs, taken 0.2 years after starting antiretroviral therapy. The receptors shown here come from a woman in her thirties or forties with HIV.

The chain recombines TRBV11-2 with TRBJ2-2; TRBD1 might be the D (5 bases). In germline, CDR1 is SGHAT, CDR2 FQNNGV. V dropped 2 bases and J dropped 4 bases, with 8 bases sitting between them. The CDR3 covers 14 residues. CDR3 residues: CASSLIRATGELFF. In DNA form, the CDR3 reads TGTGCCAGCAGCTTAATCAGGGCCACCGGGGAGCTGTTTTTT.

This clone was counted once. The gene calls are TRBV9 and TRBJ2-5; 8 bases agree with TRBD2. The germline CDR1 and CDR2 sequences are SGDLS and YYNGEE. The CDR3 length is 14 residues. V lost 5 bases and J lost 0; bases outside the gene matches: 3. In nucleotides, the CDR3 is TGTGCCAGCAGTCTTAGCGGGGACCAAGAGACCCAGTACTTC. This codes for CASSLSGDQETQYF.

The CDR3 protein is CASSPRGQTEAFF. The CDR3 bases are TGTGCCAGCAGCCCGCGAGGACAGACTGAAGCTTTCTTT. The V call is TRBV9, the J call TRBJ1-1; tentative D call: TRBD1 (6 bases). V lost 4 bases to trimming and J lost 5 bases, with 12 bases between them. The CDR3 loop spans 13 amino acids. Germline V gene data show CDR1 as SGDLS and CDR2 as YYNGEE.

The J gene is TRBJ2-7, the V gene TRBV7-9; 7 bases align to TRBD1. Germline V gives CDR1 SEHNR, CDR2 FQNEAQ (reference sequence). CDR3 length equals 13 residues. The V and J ends lost 4 bases and 6 bases, in that order; junction bases with no gene match: 6. Here the CDR3 reads CASSSGQFFEQYF. The CDR3 nucleotides are TGTGCCAGCAGCTCGGGACAGTTCTTCGAGCAGTACTTC.

The sample holds one count of this clone. V gene TRBV5-4 combines with J gene TRBJ2-1; 10 nucleotides line up with TRBD2. This CDR3 has 15 amino acids. CDR1 SGHNT and CDR2 YYREEE come from the germline V gene (reference sequence). J was trimmed by 8 bases and V by 0 bases; bases with no gene match: 5. CDR3 in DNA: TGTGCCAGCAGCTTGGTCCTAGCGGGAGTGGATGAGCAGTTCTTC. Translating it yields CASSLVLAGVDEQFF. The full variable domain, completed using reference TRBV5-4 and TRBJ2-1, is ETGVTQSPTHLIKTRGQQVTLRCSSQSGHNTVSWYQQALGQGPQFIFQYYREEENGRGNFPPRFSGLQFPNYSSELNVNALELDDSALYLCASSLVLAGVDEQFFGPGTRLTVL.

This chain uses TRBV18 with TRBJ2-1, with D perhaps TRBD1 or TRBD2 (5 bases each). This CDR3 comprises 12 residues. Trimming took 3 bases from V and 10 from J, leaving 10 bases between them. The germline CDR1 and CDR2 sequences are KGHSH and LQKENI. CDR3 sequence (DNA): TGTGCCAGCTCACCCGAGGGGTCCGAGCAGTTCTTC. Residues: CASSPEGSEQFF.

Note on this clone: At one boundary the junction diverges from the germline segment, which might be a read error. V usage is TRBV20-1 and J usage is TRBJ2-4; 9 nucleotides line up with TRBD2. This CDR3 region has 11 residues. From germline, CDR1 is DFQATT and CDR2 SNEGSKA (reference sequence). CDR3: CSARVSSGTFF. In DNA form, the CDR3 reads TGCAGTGCTAGAGTATCTAGCGGGACGTTCTTC.

The chain joins TRBV11-3 to TRBJ2-1; tentative D call: TRBD2 (6 bases). Trimming cost V 0 bases and J 7 bases, with 13 bases left between them. The length of the CDR3 is 15 residues. CDR1 SGHNT and CDR2 YENEEA come from the germline V gene. The DNA for the CDR3 is TGTGCCAGCAGCTTAGATTTGGCGGGGTGGAATGAGCAGTTCTTC. Its translation is CASSLDLAGWNEQFF.

This clone was seen just once. The rearrangement joins TRBV2 to TRBJ2-6; a weak D match, TRBD1 (6 bases). The germline V and J ends were trimmed by 5 bases and 2 bases, with 10 bases remaining between them. CDR3 length: 15 amino acids. Germline CDR1 reads SNHLY; CDR2 reads FYNNEI. CDR3: CASSTGITGANVLTF. CDR3 sequence (DNA): TGTGCCAGCAGTACAGGGATCACTGGGGCCAACGTCCTGACTTTC. Variable domain in full (rest from reference TRBV2 and TRBJ2-6): EPEVTQTPSHQVTQMGQEVILRCVPISNHLYFYWYRQILGQKVEFLVSFYNNEISEKSEIFDDQFSVERPDGSNFTLKIRSTKLEDSAMYFCASSTGITGANVLTFGAGSRLTVL.

The rearrangement uses TRBV4-3 and TRBJ1-4; 10 positions agree with TRBD1. V was clipped by 0 bases and J by 8 bases; unmatched bases: 3. This CDR3 is 15 amino acids long. Germline V gene data show CDR1 as LGHNA and CDR2 as YSLEER. The CDR3 DNA sequence: TGCGCCAGCAGCCAAGAGGGACAGGGGAACGAAAAACTGTTTTTT. Translated, it gives CASSQEGQGNEKLFF.

The sample holds a few counts of this clone. V usage is TRBV6-5 and J usage is TRBJ1-2; D is uncertain. V lost 2 bases to trimming and J lost 8 bases, with 12 bases between them. The CDR3 has 13 amino acids. Germline V CDR1 and CDR2: MNHEY, SVGAGI. CDR3 in DNA: TGTGCCAGCAGTTACGGTCGGGAAATGGGCTACACCTTC. Protein product: CASSYGREMGYTF.

The chain has TRBV2 and TRBJ1-4; a weak D match, TRBD1 (5 bases). The CDR3 extends over 14 amino acids. V lost 5 bases and J 4 bases, leaving 11 bases between the germline ends. Germline values: CDR1 SNHLY, CDR2 FYNNEI. Here the CDR3 DNA reads TGTGCCAGCAGTCCGGGGGGGGGTAATGAAAAACTGTTTTTT. It encodes CASSPGGGNEKLFF. Together with reference TRBV2 and TRBJ1-4, the CDR3 gives the full variable domain: EPEVTQTPSHQVTQMGQEVILRCVPISNHLYFYWYRQILGQKVEFLVSFYNNEISEKSEIFDDQFSVERPDGSNFTLKIRSTKLEDSAMYFCASSPGGGNEKLFFGSGTQLSVL.

This chain links TRBV2 with TRBJ2-2; 8 bases match TRBD2. The CDR3 runs to 15 residues. Germline V gene lookup returns CDR1 SNHLY and CDR2 FYNNEI. J was trimmed by 2 bases and V by 5 bases; bases with no gene match: 4. DNA for the CDR3: TGTGCCAGCAGTACCAGCGGGAGAAACACCGGGGAGCTGTTTTTT. Protein product: CASSTSGRNTGELFF.

The rearrangement uses TRBV4-1 and TRBJ2-1; D uncertain. Germline V gene lookup returns CDR1 MGHRA and CDR2 YSYEKL. Trimming cost V 0 bases and J 4 bases, with 7 bases left between them. The CDR3 is 14 residues long. The CDR3 region has the DNA TGCGCCAGCAGCCAAGATCGCGTATACAATGAGCAGTTCTTC. It encodes CASSQDRVYNEQFF.

The CDR3 nucleotides are TGTGCCAGCAGTATCCTAGCTGATGCCTCCTACAATGAGCAGTTCTTC. Its protein product is CASSILADASYNEQFF. This rearrangement joins TRBV25-1 to TRBJ2-1; perhaps TRBD2 as D (5 bases). CDR1 is MGHDK, CDR2 SYGVNS, per germline. The length of the CDR3 is 16 residues. V was cut by 5 bases and J by 0 bases, with 14 bases left in between. The full variable domain, rest sourced from reference TRBV25-1 and TRBJ2-1, is EADIYQTPRYLVIGTGKKITLECSQTMGHDKMYWYQQDPGMELHLIHYSYGVNSTEKGDLSSESTVSRIRTEHFPLTLESARPSHTSQYLCASSILADASYNEQFFGPGTRLTVL.

This chain links TRBV5-1 with TRBJ2-5; 10 nucleotides line up with TRBD2. Germline loops: CDR1 SGHRS, CDR2 YFSETQ. V shed 2 bases, J shed 0 bases, and the junction held 4 bases outside the gene matches. The CDR3 spans 16 residues. The CDR3 region is CASSLTGTSDQETQYF. Here the CDR3 DNA reads TGCGCCAGCAGCTTAACCGGGACTAGCGACCAAGAGACCCAGTACTTC.